The 14 T cell receptor beta chains listed next were all sequenced from one sample in a study of T-cell memory formation after mild COVID-19. Using its own MiXCR run on the 5' RACE reads, TCRdb lists one record per CDR3 protein. Here the sample spans under 250,000 distinct CDR3 sequences, 15% being singletons. Sample: PBMCs or a T cell subset sorted from them (not recorded which). These receptors were taken from an adult woman who had mild COVID-19 (a few samples of this study predate the infection). Cell type and time point are not known.

This clonotype has only a few counts. CDR3 nucleotide sequence: TGTGCCAGCGCAGGGTCGGGGGACTATGGCTACACCTTC. It encodes CASAGSGDYGYTF. V is TRBV6-5 and J is TRBJ1-2; a weak D match, TRBD1 (5 bases). From germline, CDR1 is MNHEY and CDR2 SVGAGI. The CDR3 has 13 amino acids. The V and J ends lost 8 bases and 3 bases respectively, with 13 bases between them.

The rearrangement links TRBV5-1 to TRBJ1-6, with unresolved D. The CDR3 has 14 residues. Germline V CDR1 and CDR2: SGHRS, YFSETQ. Trimming took off 0 bases at V and 5 bases at J, with 6 bases between the two ends. As DNA, the CDR3 is TGCGCCAGCAGCTTGGATGCCCATAATTCACCCCTCCACTTT. It translates to CASSLDAHNSPLHF.

The chain recombines TRBV6-6 with TRBJ2-5; the match to TRBD1 covers 8 bases. The CDR3 has 15 residues. V lost 5 bases to trimming and J lost 5 bases; unmatched junction nucleotides: 10. Germline V gene lookup returns CDR1 MNHNY and CDR2 SVGAGI (reference sequence). The CDR3 here is CASSPTNRGSETQYF. CDR3 DNA: TGTGCCAGCAGTCCTACTAACAGGGGGAGCGAGACCCAGTACTTC.

In its sample, this clonotype was seen once. The V gene is TRBV24-1, the J gene TRBJ2-6; 8 bases are shared with TRBD1. This CDR3 has 19 amino acids. Germline-derived CDR1 and CDR2 are KGHDR and SFDVKD. Losses at the gene ends were 2 bases for V and 0 bases for J; bases not matched to a gene: 8. CDR3 protein: CATSDSAGTGGSGANVLTF. Here the CDR3 DNA reads TGTGCCACCAGTGATTCTGCCGGGACAGGTGGCTCTGGGGCCAACGTCCTGACTTTC.

This clonotype was seen more than once but under ten times. The J gene is TRBJ1-4, the V gene TRBV7-2, with D uncertain. CDR1 is SGHTA, CDR2 FQGNSA, per germline. This CDR3 contains 14 residues. V was cut by 0 bases and J by 8 bases, with 10 bases left in between. The CDR3 reads CASSLARAEEKLFF. For the CDR3, the DNA is TGTGCCAGCAGCTTAGCGAGGGCAGAGGAAAAACTGTTTTTT.

This clonotype showed up just a few times. The chain links TRBV21-1 to TRBJ2-1; the D call of TRBD2 is as the table states it, not checked on the DNA. TRBV21-1 is termed a pseudogene. This CDR3 spans 19 amino acids. The CDR3: CASSKKLAGGTYSYNEQFF. In nucleotides, the CDR3 is TGTGCCAGCAGCAAAAAACTAGCGGGGGGCACTTATTCCTACAATGAGCAGTTCTTC.

The chain has TRBV6-2 or TRBV6-3 and TRBJ1-5, with D uncertain. Germline CDR1 is MNHEY and CDR2 is SVGEGT. CDR3 length: 16 amino acids. V was pared by 5 bases and J by 0 bases, with 14 bases between. In DNA form, the CDR3 reads TGTGCCAGCAGTCTACGACAACCTTATAGCAATCAGCCCCAGCATTTT. This sequence encodes CASSLRQPYSNQPQHF.

The gene calls are TRBV28 and TRBJ2-7; no firm D call. The CDR3 is made up of 14 amino acids. V dropped 8 bases and J dropped 1 base, with 15 bases sitting between them. CDR1 MDHEN and CDR2 SYDVKM come from the germline V gene. The CDR3 bases are TGTGCCAGCGGATTAGAAGGTGTTTCCTACGAGCAGTACTTC. Its translation: CASGLEGVSYEQYF.

This clonotype was seen only a few times. The chain joins TRBV12-3 or TRBV12-4 to TRBJ2-1; 12 positions match TRBD2. The J segment lost 9 bases and the V segment lost 7 bases, leaving 10 bases of the junction unmatched. The CDR3 length is 15 residues. CDR3 loop: CASTRASGGAGEQFF. The CDR3 DNA reads TGTGCCAGCACCCGGGCTAGCGGGGGGGCCGGTGAGCAGTTCTTC.

The V call is TRBV5-1, the J call TRBJ2-3; 10 bases align to TRBD2. There are 15 residues in the CDR3. J lost 5 bases, V lost 3 bases, and 6 bases had no gene match. Germline V gene sequence: CDR1 SGHRS, CDR2 YFSETQ. CDR3 coding DNA: TGCGCCAGCAGCTCCGGACTAGCGGTTGTAGATACGCAGTATTTT. This gives the protein CASSSGLAVVDTQYF.

V and J are TRBV9 and TRBJ2-1; 9 nucleotides match TRBD2. Unmatched junction bases numbered 4, after V lost 0 bases and J lost 0 bases. Germline CDR1 SGDLS, CDR2 YYNGEE. The CDR3 has 17 residues. The CDR3 nucleotides read TGTGCCAGCAGCGTAGGGCTAGCGGGGAGCTCCTACAATGAGCAGTTCTTC. Its translation: CASSVGLAGSSYNEQFF. The entire variable domain, with the rest obtained from reference TRBV9 and TRBJ2-1, is as follows: DSGVTQTPKHLITATGQRVTLRCSPRSGDLSVYWYQQSLDQGLQFLIQYYNGEERAKGNILERFSAQQFPDLHSELNLSSLELGDSALYFCASSVGLAGSSYNEQFFGPGTRLTVL.

A few counts support this clonotype. The chain recombines TRBV18 with TRBJ1-2, with D tentatively TRBD1 (5 bases). Germline V lookup: CDR1 KGHSH, CDR2 LQKENI. The CDR3 covers 14 residues. The V gene lost 3 bases and the J gene lost 4 bases, with 12 bases spanning the gap. The CDR3 region has the DNA TGTGCCAGCTCACCCGCCGACAGCCCCTATGGCTACACCTTC. Translation gives CASSPADSPYGYTF.

This clonotype was seen only a few times. The rearrangement joins TRBV9 to TRBJ2-7; 9 positions match TRBD1. This CDR3 comprises 15 residues. Germline V gene sequence: CDR1 SGDLS, CDR2 YYNGEE. J was trimmed by 1 base and V by 2 bases; bases with no gene match: 4. The chain's CDR3 is CASSVEGTGSYEQYF. The CDR3 coding sequence is TGTGCCAGCAGCGTGGAGGGGACAGGGTCCTACGAGCAGTACTTC. Full variable domain (outside the CDR3, taken from reference TRBV9 and TRBJ2-7): DSGVTQTPKHLITATGQRVTLRCSPRSGDLSVYWYQQSLDQGLQFLIQYYNGEERAKGNILERFSAQQFPDLHSELNLSSLELGDSALYFCASSVEGTGSYEQYFGPGTRLTVT.

This chain uses TRBV20-1 with TRBJ2-2; 10 positions agree with TRBD1. J gave up 3 bases and V 1 base, and 2 bases lay outside the gene matches. The CDR3 runs 15 residues. Per germline, CDR1 DFQATT and CDR2 SNEGSKA (reference sequence). The CDR3: CSARGTGGDTGELFF. CDR3 bases: TGCAGTGCTAGAGGGACAGGGGGGGACACCGGGGAGCTGTTTTTT.